What follows describes a single T cell receptor (beta chain). It was with random hexamers that about 0.45 to 1 ug RNA was reverse transcribed. TCR beta CDR3 was amplified by immunoSEQ multiplex PCR. This amplification extended across 54 Vbeta and 13 Jbeta segments. MiXCR was run by TCRdb on the immunoSEQ multiplex PCR reads, yielding one entry per CDR3 protein. The sample has over 350,000 distinct CDR3 sequences, around 85% seen once. This sample was included in a study of CD8 T cells in Susac syndrome. The authors sequenced TCR beta from blood CD8+ and CD4+ T cells. The study used treatment-naive patients who had stable or active relapsing-remitting disease as multiple sclerosis controls. FACS was used to enrich TEMRA cells, whereas the CD8+ and CD4+ T cells were obtained by negative isolation. This CDR3 contains 14 residues. V lost 3 bases, J lost 5 bases, and 6 bases stayed unmatched. CDR1 and CDR2 (germline): SGHVS, FNYEAQ.

The clonotype originates from a human donor with multiple sclerosis. V gene TRBV7-6 combines with J gene TRBJ2-5, with 7 bases that match TRBD1. Sequenced: CD8+ T cells from PBMCs. Here the CDR3 DNA reads TGTGCCAGCAGCTTGACAGGGCGGTGGGAGACCCAGTACTTC. Its protein is CASSLTGRWETQYF.